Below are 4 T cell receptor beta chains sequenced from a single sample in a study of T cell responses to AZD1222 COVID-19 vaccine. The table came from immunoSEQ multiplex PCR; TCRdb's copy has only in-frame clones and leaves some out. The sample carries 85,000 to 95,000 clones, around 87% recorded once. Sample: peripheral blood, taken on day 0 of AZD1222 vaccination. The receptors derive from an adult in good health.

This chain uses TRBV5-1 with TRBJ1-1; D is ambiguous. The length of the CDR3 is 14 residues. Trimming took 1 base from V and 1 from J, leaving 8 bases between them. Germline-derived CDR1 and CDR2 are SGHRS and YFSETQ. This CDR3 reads CASSLRQSNTEAFF. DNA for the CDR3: TGCGCCAGCAGCTTGAGACAATCGAACACTGAAGCTTTCTTT.

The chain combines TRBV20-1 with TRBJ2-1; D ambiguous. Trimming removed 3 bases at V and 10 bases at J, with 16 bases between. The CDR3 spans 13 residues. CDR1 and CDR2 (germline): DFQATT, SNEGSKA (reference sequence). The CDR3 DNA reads TGCAGTGCTAGTTTTCCAGCGACCAACGAGCAGTTCTTC. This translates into CSASFPATNEQFF.

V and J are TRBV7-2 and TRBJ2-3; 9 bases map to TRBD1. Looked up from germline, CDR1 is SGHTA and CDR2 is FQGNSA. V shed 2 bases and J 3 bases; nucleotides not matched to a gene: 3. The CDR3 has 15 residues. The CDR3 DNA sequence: TGTGCCAGCAGCTTAAGGGACAGGGTAACAGATACGCAGTATTTT. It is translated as CASSLRDRVTDTQYF.

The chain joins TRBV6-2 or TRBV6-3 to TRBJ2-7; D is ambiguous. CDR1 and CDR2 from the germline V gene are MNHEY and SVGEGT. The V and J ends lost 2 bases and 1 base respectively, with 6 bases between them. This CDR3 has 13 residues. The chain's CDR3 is CASSYTPSYEQYF. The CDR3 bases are TGTGCCAGCAGTTACACCCCGTCCTACGAGCAGTACTTC.